Each of the 22 T cell receptor beta chains below was sequenced from the same sample in a study of CD8+CD57+ T cells in acquired aplastic anemia (dated by TCRdb to the late 2010s). The instrument was an Illumina HiSeq 2000. Profiling of TCR beta VDJ combinations and CDR3 sequences used genomic DNA as the template. TCRdb passed the public sequencing reads through fastp at Q25 and MiXCR, retaining productive beta sequences. Rows are combined by CDR3 protein, so each entry shows the most common genes and DNA. The sample contains under 150,000 distinct CDR3 sequences, 41% of them found a single time. Clones ranked in the top ten supply roughly 8.9% of the sample. Sequencing used sorted CD4+, CD8+, or CD8+CD57+ T cells (not recorded which) from PBMCs. The receptors come from a human donor in good health, serving as a control.

The chain has TRBV2 and TRBJ1-5; D perhaps matches TRBD1 (5 bases). Deletions cut 2 bases from V and 4 bases from J, with 6 bases between. Germline V gives CDR1 SNHLY, CDR2 FYNNEI. This CDR3 comprises 13 residues. The CDR3 region is CASSEKGNQPQHF. The CDR3 DNA reads as TGTGCCAGCAGTGAAAAGGGGAATCAGCCCCAGCATTTT.

This clonotype was seen at least ten times. The V gene is TRBV30, the J gene TRBJ1-6; D perhaps matches TRBD1 (5 bases). V was shortened by 2 bases and J by 8 bases, with 10 bases between the two germline ends. Germline V gene sequence: CDR1 GTSNPN, CDR2 SVGIG (reference sequence). The CDR3 has 13 residues. The CDR3 DNA follows: TGTGCCTGGAGTTCAGGGTTGGATTCACCCCTCCACTTT. It yields the protein CAWSSGLDSPLHF.

V and J are TRBV25-1 and TRBJ1-1; TRBD1 aligns across 10 bases. The V gene's germline CDR1 is MGHDK and CDR2 SYGVNS. V lost 8 bases to trimming and J lost 4 bases; unmatched junction nucleotides: 13. CDR3 length equals 16 residues. CDR3: CASSPRDRGGPTEAFF. CDR3 nucleotides: TGTGCCAGCTCCCCCCGGGACAGGGGAGGGCCCACTGAAGCTTTCTTT.

This clonotype was counted many times. This sequence joins TRBV11-1 and TRBJ2-7, with 8 bases that match TRBD2. The V gene's germline CDR1 is SGHAT and CDR2 FQDESV (reference sequence). The CDR3 runs to 18 residues. V dropped 3 bases and J dropped 0; count of bases not matched to a gene: 13. CDR3 coding DNA: TGTGCCAGCAGCTTCCCCACATTCATGAGCGGGAGCTCCTACGAGCAGTACTTC. The encoded protein is CASSFPTFMSGSSYEQYF.

The gene calls are TRBV9 and TRBJ2-5, with TRBD2 matching over 10 bases. Trimming cost V 2 bases and J 5 bases; bases outside gene matches: 12. This CDR3 comprises 17 residues. CDR1 SGDLS and CDR2 YYNGEE come from the germline V gene. DNA of the CDR3: TGTGCCAGCAGCGTTATTTCTGGACTAGCGGATCGGGAGACCCAGTACTTC. This sequence encodes CASSVISGLADRETQYF.

V usage is TRBV11-2 and J usage is TRBJ2-7; tentative D call: TRBD2 (5 bases). V lost 10 bases, J lost 5 bases, and 21 bases lay in between. The CDR3 contains 14 residues. Looked up from germline, CDR1 is SGHAT and CDR2 is FQNNGV. CDR3 coding DNA: TGTGCCACCGAGAATGAGGGAGTACGAAACGAGCAGTACTTC. It is translated as CATENEGVRNEQYF.

V usage is TRBV10-3 and J usage is TRBJ2-2, with D tentatively TRBD2 (6 bases). The V gene's germline CDR1 is ENHRY and CDR2 SYGVKD. V was pared by 11 bases and J by 6 bases, with 19 bases between. The CDR3 sequence is 14 residues long. The CDR3 nucleotides read TGTGCCTCCCGGGACGGGGGAAGTCCCGGGGAGCTGTTTTTT. This sequence encodes CASRDGGSPGELFF.

This clonotype was observed many times. This rearrangement joins TRBV7-9 to TRBJ2-5, with 7 bases matching TRBD2. CDR1 and CDR2 (germline): SEHNR, FQNEAQ (reference sequence). The CDR3 totals 15 residues. The V and J ends lost 5 bases and 4 bases, in that order; junction bases with no gene match: 10. CDR3: CASSTRDWEGETQYF. The CDR3 DNA reads as TGTGCCAGCAGCACGCGGGACTGGGAGGGAGAGACCCAGTACTTC.

The V and J genes are TRBV18 and TRBJ2-1, with TRBD1 identical over 7 bases. The V and J ends lost 1 base and 3 bases, in that order; junction bases with no gene match: 9. There are 17 residues in the CDR3. Germline V gives CDR1 KGHSH, CDR2 LQKENI. Here the CDR3 reads CASSPLVTGWYYNEQFF. The CDR3 nucleotides are TGTGCCAGCTCACCACTCGTGACAGGGTGGTACTACAATGAGCAGTTCTTC.

The V gene is TRBV10-3, the J gene TRBJ1-5; D is uncertain. Trimming removed 11 bases from V and 6 bases from J, with 17 bases in between. The CDR3 runs 13 residues. CDR1 is ENHRY, CDR2 SYGVKD, per germline. The CDR3 DNA reads TGTGCCTCCAAATGGGGTGTGGGTCAGCCCCAGCATTTT. Its protein is CASKWGVGQPQHF.

There are many counts of this clonotype. V is TRBV12-3 or TRBV12-4 and J is TRBJ2-7; D may correspond to TRBD1 or TRBD2 (5 bases each). CDR3 length equals 15 residues. V was pared by 6 bases and J by 5 bases, with 20 bases between. CDR3 nucleotides: TGTGCCAGCAGCCCTGCCTGGGGACCCCACCACGAGCAGTACTTC. Residues: CASSPAWGPHHEQYF.

The sample holds many counts of this clonotype. The rearrangement uses TRBV5-1 and TRBJ2-3; 7 nucleotides agree with TRBD2. Germline V gene data show CDR1 as SGHRS and CDR2 as YFSETQ. This CDR3 comprises 16 residues. V shed 1 base, J shed 5 bases, and the junction held 10 bases outside the gene matches. CDR3 residues: CASSLRASGIIDTQYF. CDR3 nucleotide sequence: TGCGCCAGCAGCTTGAGAGCCAGCGGGATAATAGATACGCAGTATTTT.

This clonotype appeared many times. V gene TRBV2 combines with J gene TRBJ1-2, with D perhaps matching TRBD1 (5 bases). V was clipped by 6 bases and J by 8 bases, with 25 bases between them. The V gene's germline CDR1 is SNHLY and CDR2 FYNNEI. CDR3 size: 16 residues. Here the CDR3 DNA reads TGTGCCAGCAGGGGACTTACGGCTCAACTATCTAGCGGCTACACCTTC. Its protein product is CASRGLTAQLSSGYTF.

This clonotype came up many times. The chain has TRBV6-5 and TRBJ2-3, with 14 bases that match TRBD2. The CDR3 is made up of 17 amino acids. V lost 3 bases to trimming and J lost 1 base; unmatched junction nucleotides: 3. CDR1 is MNHEY and CDR2 is SVGAGI in the germline V gene. In DNA, the CDR3 is TGTGCCAGCAGTTATTGGACTAGCGGGGGGCGCACAGATACGCAGTATTTT. It yields the protein CASSYWTSGGRTDTQYF.

This clonotype was seen many times. The chain recombines TRBV5-5 with TRBJ1-1; 7 bases align to TRBD1. The CDR3 consists of 15 residues. Losses at the gene ends were 1 base for V and 5 bases for J; bases not matched to a gene: 8. Germline CDR1 is SGHKS and CDR2 is YYEKEE (reference sequence). The CDR3 region is CASSLRHVRGTEAFF. The CDR3 DNA reads as TGTGCCAGCAGCTTGAGGCATGTCAGGGGGACTGAAGCTTTCTTT.

This clonotype appeared a single time. The gene calls are TRBV19 and TRBJ1-4, with D maybe TRBD1 (5 bases). This CDR3 has 13 amino acids. V lost 1 base and J 8 bases, leaving 8 bases between the germline ends. CDR1 LNHDA and CDR2 SQIVND come from the germline V gene (reference sequence). CDR3 protein: CASSIVREEKLFF. Written as DNA, the CDR3 is TGTGCCAGTAGTATAGTCAGGGAGGAAAAACTGTTTTTT.

In its sample, this clonotype was seen many times. The rearrangement links TRBV28 to TRBJ2-5, with 10 bases that match TRBD1. This CDR3 has 14 amino acids. Germline-derived CDR1 and CDR2 are MDHEN and SYDVKM. V lost 6 bases to trimming and J lost 4 bases; unmatched junction nucleotides: 5. This CDR3 is CASSMGTGVETQYF. In nucleotides, the CDR3 is TGTGCCAGCAGCATGGGGACAGGGGTAGAGACCCAGTACTTC.

Worth noting for this clonotype: A much larger clone differs from this one at a single base, so this may be a read error. The genes are TRBV3-1 and TRBJ1-2; D uncertain. CDR1 and CDR2 from the germline V gene are LGHDT and YNNKEL (reference sequence). The CDR3 extends over 14 amino acids. Trimming took 0 bases from V and 8 from J, leaving 13 bases between them. The CDR3 reads CASSQDWPGGGYTF. Written as DNA, the CDR3 is TGTGCCAGCAGCCAAGATTGGCCAGGCGGGGGCTACACCTTC.

With respect to this clonotype: Because the CDR3 is missing its conserved closing phenylalanine or tryptophan, this is likely a read error. The DNA is left out, because the CDR3 cannot be placed on it with certainty; the CDR3 is given as TCRdb lists it. The chain employs TRBV19 and TRBJ2-7; the table assigns TRBD1, which was not confirmed against the DNA. In germline, CDR1 is LNHDA, CDR2 SQIVND (reference sequence). Including both end residues, the CDR3 is 8 amino acids long. CDR3 loop: CASFLGAA.

This clonotype was observed at least ten times. The chain carries TRBV10-3 and TRBJ1-1; tentative D call: TRBD1 (6 bases). Trimming removed 2 bases at V and 1 base at J, with 8 bases between. The germline V gene has CDR1 ENHRY and CDR2 SYGVKD. The CDR3 has 14 amino acids. The CDR3 DNA is TGTGCCATCAGTGAGGGGGGACAGAACACTGAAGCTTTCTTT. It specifies CAISEGGQNTEAFF.

This clonotype was counted many times. The gene calls are TRBV5-8 and TRBJ2-1, with 11 nucleotides matching TRBD2. CDR3 length: 14 residues. V lost 3 bases, J lost 9 bases, and 5 bases stayed unmatched. Germline CDR1 is SGHTS and CDR2 is YDEGEE. The CDR3 here is CASSSLAGGFEQFF. The CDR3 DNA reads as TGTGCCAGCAGCTCGTTAGCGGGGGGGTTTGAGCAGTTCTTC.

The rearrangement uses TRBV7-8 and TRBJ2-7; 9 nucleotides agree with TRBD2. Germline V gene lookup returns CDR1 SGHVS and CDR2 FQNEAQ. The CDR3 runs to 17 residues. The ends lost 4 bases at V and 6 bases at J; junction bases unmatched: 16. This CDR3 is CASSYRVAGARGGEQYF. The CDR3 DNA sequence: TGTGCCAGCAGCTACCGGGTAGCGGGGGCCCGGGGCGGCGAGCAGTACTTC.